The 11 T cell receptor beta chains below come from one sample, sequenced in a study of blood T cell repertoires in COVID-19. Profiling relied on immunoSEQ multiplex PCR, and the TCRdb table lists in-frame clones only, not all of them. The data contain some 130,000 clones, 70% to 85% of them singletons. The sequenced sample consisted of peripheral blood. The receptors were gathered from a man aged 60 to 69 who had recovered from COVID-19.

The J gene is TRBJ2-2, the V gene TRBV19, with D possibly TRBD1 on 6 matching bases. The CDR3 runs to 17 residues. Germline-derived CDR1 and CDR2 are LNHDA and SQIVND (reference sequence). Deletions cut 9 bases from V and 3 bases from J, with 23 bases between. DNA of the CDR3: TGTGCCAGCCTACCTCACAGGGACCTCCTCGACACCGGGGAGCTGTTTTTT. The encoded protein is CASLPHRDLLDTGELFF.

The J gene is TRBJ1-6, the V gene TRBV18, with D possibly being TRBD1 (6 bases). Trimming removed 3 bases at V and 10 bases at J, with 16 bases between. The V gene's germline CDR1 is KGHSH and CDR2 LQKENI. The CDR3 is 15 residues long. The CDR3 protein is CASSPRTALLSPLHF. The CDR3 coding sequence is TGTGCCAGCTCACCCCGGACAGCCCTTTTATCACCCCTCCACTTT. Drawing the rest from reference TRBV18 and TRBJ1-6, the complete variable domain is NAGVMQNPRHLVRRRGQEARLRCSPMKGHSHVYWYRQLPEEGLKFMVYLQKENIIDESGMPKERFSAEFPKEGPSILRIQQVVRGDSAAYFCASSPRTALLSPLHFGNGTRLTVT.

This chain links TRBV18 with TRBJ1-5; D possibly corresponds to TRBD1 (5 bases). Germline V gene data show CDR1 as KGHSH and CDR2 as LQKENI. Trimming left V 3 bases short and J 6 bases short, with 12 bases between. The CDR3 has 14 residues. The CDR3 region is CASSPGGLAQPQHF. CDR3 coding DNA: TGTGCCAGCTCACCGGGGGGGTTGGCTCAGCCCCAGCATTTT.

This sequence joins TRBV28 and TRBJ2-1; D not certain. Between the trimmed V and J ends, which lost 8 bases and 8 bases, there was a span of 10 bases. Germline V gives CDR1 MDHEN, CDR2 SYDVKM. The length of the CDR3 is 11 residues. The CDR3 reads CASFKDYEQFF. CDR3 nucleotides: TGTGCCAGCTTTAAAGACTATGAGCAGTTCTTC.

This clone was recorded once. This chain's CDR3 is CASSRDRFVNTEAFF. In DNA form, the CDR3 reads TGCGCCAGCAGCCGCGACAGGTTCGTGAACACTGAAGCTTTCTTT. V and J are TRBV4-3 and TRBJ1-1; a possible D gene is TRBD1 (6 bases). The CDR3 sequence is 15 residues long. Germline CDR1 and CDR2: LGHNA and YSLEER. The V end was cut by 4 bases, the J end by 0 bases, with 12 bases between.

The rearrangement uses TRBV29-1 and TRBJ2-7; tentative D call: TRBD1 (6 bases). V was shortened by 4 bases and J by 3 bases, with 10 bases between the two germline ends. The germline gives CDR1 SQVTM, CDR2 ANQGSEA. The CDR3 has 12 residues. The CDR3 coding sequence is TGCAGCGTTGGACAGGCGAACTACGAGCAGTACTTC. Translation gives CSVGQANYEQYF.

The chain carries TRBV6-5 and TRBJ2-2; 7 positions match TRBD1. Germline V CDR1 and CDR2: MNHEY, SVGAGI. Trimming removed 4 bases from V and 1 base from J; junction bases left unmatched: 0. The CDR3 runs 14 residues. The CDR3 region is CASSWTGNTGELFF. The CDR3 nucleotides are TGTGCCAGCAGTTGGACAGGGAACACCGGGGAGCTGTTTTTT.

This clone has only one observation. The genes are TRBV20-1 and TRBJ2-2; tentative D call: TRBD2 (5 bases). V was trimmed by 3 bases and J by 5 bases, leaving 19 bases between them. The CDR3 is made up of 16 amino acids. The germline V gene encodes CDR1 DFQATT and CDR2 SNEGSKA (reference sequence). The CDR3 DNA is TGCAGTGCTAGTGGAGCGGCGCCTGAGGAGACCGGGGAGCTGTTTTTT. Translation gives CSASGAAPEETGELFF.

The chain recombines TRBV3-1 (or the pseudogene TRBV3-2) with TRBJ1-2; maybe TRBD1 (5 bases). This CDR3 has 16 residues. Per the germline V gene, CDR1 is LGHDT and CDR2 is YNNKEL (reference sequence). V lost 4 bases to trimming and J lost 4 bases, with 19 bases between them. The CDR3 bases are TGTGCCAGCAGCCCCCTATATGGGGCAGTGGGCTATGGCTACACCTTC. Translating gives CASSPLYGAVGYGYTF.

V is TRBV24-1 and J is TRBJ2-6; the D is unclear. CDR3 size: 16 residues. V was cut by 5 bases and J by 0 bases, with 10 bases left in between. Germline V gene sequence: CDR1 KGHDR, CDR2 SFDVKD. The CDR3, as DNA: TGTGCCACCAGTGGTGTCACCAGCTCTGGGGCCAACGTCCTGACTTTC. Protein: CATSGVTSSGANVLTF.

V is TRBV18 and J is TRBJ2-5; 8 bases align to TRBD1. With 0 bases clipped from V and 4 bases from J, the junction kept 4 bases outside the gene matches. Germline V gene sequence: CDR1 KGHSH, CDR2 LQKENI. This CDR3 contains 15 residues. CDR3 loop: CASSPPAGGGETQYF. The CDR3 DNA reads as TGTGCCAGCTCACCACCGGCAGGGGGCGGAGAGACCCAGTACTTC.